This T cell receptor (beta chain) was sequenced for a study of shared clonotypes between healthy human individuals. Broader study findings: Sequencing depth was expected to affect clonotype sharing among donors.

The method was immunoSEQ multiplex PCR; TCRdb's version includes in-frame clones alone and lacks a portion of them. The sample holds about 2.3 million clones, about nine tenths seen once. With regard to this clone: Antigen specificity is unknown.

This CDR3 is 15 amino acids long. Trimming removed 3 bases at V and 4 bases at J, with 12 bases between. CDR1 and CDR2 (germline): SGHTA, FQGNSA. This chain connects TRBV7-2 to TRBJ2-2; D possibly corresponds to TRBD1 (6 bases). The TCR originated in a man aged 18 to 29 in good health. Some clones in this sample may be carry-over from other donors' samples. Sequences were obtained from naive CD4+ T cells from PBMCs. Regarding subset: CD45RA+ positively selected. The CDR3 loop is CASSFMTGTTGELFF. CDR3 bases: TGTGCCAGCAGCTTCATGACAGGAACCACCGGGGAGCTGTTTTTT.